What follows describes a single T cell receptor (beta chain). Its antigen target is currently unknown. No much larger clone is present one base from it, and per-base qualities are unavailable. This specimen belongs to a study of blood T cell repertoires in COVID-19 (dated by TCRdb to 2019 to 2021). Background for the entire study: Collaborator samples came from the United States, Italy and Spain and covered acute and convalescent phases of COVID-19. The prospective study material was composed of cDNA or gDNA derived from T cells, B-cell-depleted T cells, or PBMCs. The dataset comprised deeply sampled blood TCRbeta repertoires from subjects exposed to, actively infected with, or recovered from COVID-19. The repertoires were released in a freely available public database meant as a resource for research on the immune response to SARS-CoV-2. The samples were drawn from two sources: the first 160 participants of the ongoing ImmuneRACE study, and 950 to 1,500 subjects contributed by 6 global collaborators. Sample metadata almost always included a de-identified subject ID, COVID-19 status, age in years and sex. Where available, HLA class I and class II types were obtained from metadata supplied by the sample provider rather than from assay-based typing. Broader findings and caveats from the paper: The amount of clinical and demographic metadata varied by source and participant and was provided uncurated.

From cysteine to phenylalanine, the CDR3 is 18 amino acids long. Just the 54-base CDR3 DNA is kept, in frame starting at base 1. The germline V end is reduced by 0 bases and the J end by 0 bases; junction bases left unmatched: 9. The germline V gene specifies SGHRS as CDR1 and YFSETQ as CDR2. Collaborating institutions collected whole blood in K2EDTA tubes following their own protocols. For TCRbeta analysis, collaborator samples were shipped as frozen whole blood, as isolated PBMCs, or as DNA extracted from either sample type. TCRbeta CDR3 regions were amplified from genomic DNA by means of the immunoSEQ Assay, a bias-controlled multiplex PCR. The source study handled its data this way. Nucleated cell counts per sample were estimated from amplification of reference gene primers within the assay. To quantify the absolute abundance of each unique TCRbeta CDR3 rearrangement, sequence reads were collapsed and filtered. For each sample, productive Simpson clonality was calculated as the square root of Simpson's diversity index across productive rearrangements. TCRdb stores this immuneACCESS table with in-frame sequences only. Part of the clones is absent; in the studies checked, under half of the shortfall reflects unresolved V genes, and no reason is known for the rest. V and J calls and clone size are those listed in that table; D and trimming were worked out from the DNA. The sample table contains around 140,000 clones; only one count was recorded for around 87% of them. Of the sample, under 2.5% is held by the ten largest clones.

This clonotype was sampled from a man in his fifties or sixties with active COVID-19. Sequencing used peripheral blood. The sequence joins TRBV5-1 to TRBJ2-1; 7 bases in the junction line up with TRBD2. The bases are TGCGCCAGCAGCTTGGGGCGGGGACTATCTAGCTCCTACAATGAGCAGTTCTTC. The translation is CASSLGRGLSSSYNEQFF.